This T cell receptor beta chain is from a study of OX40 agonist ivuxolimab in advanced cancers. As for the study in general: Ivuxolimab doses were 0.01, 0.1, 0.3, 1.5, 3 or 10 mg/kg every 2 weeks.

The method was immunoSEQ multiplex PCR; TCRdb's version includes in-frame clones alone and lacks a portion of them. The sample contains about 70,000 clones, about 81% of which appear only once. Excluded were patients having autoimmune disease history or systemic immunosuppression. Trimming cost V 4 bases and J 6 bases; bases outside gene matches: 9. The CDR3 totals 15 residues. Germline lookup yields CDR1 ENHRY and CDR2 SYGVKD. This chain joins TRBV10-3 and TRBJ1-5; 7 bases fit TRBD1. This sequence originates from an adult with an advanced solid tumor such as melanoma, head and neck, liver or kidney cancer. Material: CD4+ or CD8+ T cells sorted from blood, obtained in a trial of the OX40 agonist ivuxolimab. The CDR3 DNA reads TGTGCCATCAGTGGCTCCGGGACAGTGGGTCAGCCCCAGCATTTT. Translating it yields CAISGSGTVGQPQHF.